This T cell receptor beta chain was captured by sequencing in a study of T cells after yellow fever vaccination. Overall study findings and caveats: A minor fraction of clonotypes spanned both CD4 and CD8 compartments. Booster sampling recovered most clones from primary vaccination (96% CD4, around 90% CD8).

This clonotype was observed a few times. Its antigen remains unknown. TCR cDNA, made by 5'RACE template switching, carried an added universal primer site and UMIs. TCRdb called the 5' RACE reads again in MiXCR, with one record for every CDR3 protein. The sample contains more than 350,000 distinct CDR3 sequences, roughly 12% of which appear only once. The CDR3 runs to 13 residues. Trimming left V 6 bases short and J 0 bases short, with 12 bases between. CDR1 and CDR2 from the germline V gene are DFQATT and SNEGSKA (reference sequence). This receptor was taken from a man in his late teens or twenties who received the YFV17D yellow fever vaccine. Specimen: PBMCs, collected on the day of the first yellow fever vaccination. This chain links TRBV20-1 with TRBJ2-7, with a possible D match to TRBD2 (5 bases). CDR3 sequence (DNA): TGCAGTGCCCCGGGGTCTAGCTCCTACGAGCAGTACGTC. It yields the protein CSAPGSSSYEQYV.